A single sample is the source of the 20 T cell receptor beta chains below, sequenced in a study of blood T cells in healthy people across ages. A sample-barcoded 5' primer and a J-beta primer mix were used in a second PCR of about 7 to 12 cycles. MiXCR, applied by TCRdb to the 5' RACE reads, yields one record per CDR3 protein. The table shows around 1,000,000 distinct CDR3 sequences, with 20% to 25% occurring only once. These data also featured in a second study, about T cells of mothers and their children.

The sequencing sample was made of blood. The receptors were sampled from a girl aged 2 to 10 in good health.

The sample holds a few counts of this clonotype. The chain uses TRBV12-3 or TRBV12-4 and TRBJ2-3; perhaps TRBD1 as D (6 bases). CDR3 length equals 16 residues. The V end lost 3 bases, the J end lost 2 bases, and 15 bases lay between the germline ends. Here the CDR3 DNA reads TGTGCCAGCAGTTTTTTTCCAGGGGAGTCCACAGATACGCAGTATTTT. Translation gives CASSFFPGESTDTQYF.

The rearrangement links TRBV2 to TRBJ2-3; 8 bases map to TRBD2. The V segment lost 6 bases and the J segment 5 bases; nucleotides outside the gene matches: 10. The CDR3 sequence is 15 residues long. Germline CDR1 and CDR2: SNHLY and FYNNEI. The CDR3 DNA is TGTGCCAGCAGCTTCGGACTAGCCCTCGAAGATACGCAGTATTTT. Translating it yields CASSFGLALEDTQYF.

The rearrangement joins TRBV7-2 to TRBJ2-5; 9 positions match TRBD1. In germline, CDR1 is SGHTA, CDR2 FQGNSA. The CDR3 consists of 15 residues. V trimming: 5 bases; J trimming: 9 bases; junction bases outside the gene matches: 13. The DNA of the CDR3 is TGTGCCAGCAGCACCATAGGGACAGGGCGGGTGGCCCAGTACTTC. Protein: CASSTIGTGRVAQYF.

This clonotype was seen a few times. V is TRBV29-1 and J is TRBJ1-1; tentatively, D is TRBD1 (6 bases). V dropped 6 bases and J dropped 4 bases, with 15 bases sitting between them. Germline lookup yields CDR1 SQVTM and CDR2 ANQGSEA. This CDR3 is 13 amino acids long. CDR3 nucleotide sequence: TGCAGCGTATACAGGGTAGATGGCACTGAAGCTTTCTTT. This gives the protein CSVYRVDGTEAFF.

The chain joins TRBV2 to TRBJ2-1; D gene uncertain. Germline lookup yields CDR1 SNHLY and CDR2 FYNNEI. Trimming took off 6 bases at V and 7 bases at J, with 16 bases between the two ends. The CDR3 covers 14 residues. The DNA for the CDR3 is TGTGCCAGCAGAGTTGAAATTGTGGAAAATGAGCAGTTCTTC. Protein: CASRVEIVENEQFF.

The rearrangement joins TRBV27 to TRBJ1-2; TRBD1 aligns across 8 bases. This CDR3 comprises 14 residues. The trim removed 3 bases at V and 4 bases at J, leaving 4 bases unmatched. Germline V lookup: CDR1 MNHEY, CDR2 SMNVEV (reference sequence). CDR3 amino acids: CASSFRGPGYGYTF. The CDR3, as DNA: TGTGCCAGCAGTTTCAGGGGGCCAGGCTATGGCTACACCTTC.

The V gene is TRBV7-9, the J gene TRBJ2-1, with a weak D call TRBD2 (6 bases). Germline loops: CDR1 SEHNR, CDR2 FQNEAQ (reference sequence). Trimming shortened V by 4 bases and J by 5 bases, and 18 bases separated the two germline ends. The CDR3 is 16 amino acids. This chain's CDR3 is CASSSGGKRAHNEQFF. The CDR3 nucleotides are TGTGCCAGCAGCTCTGGAGGGAAAAGGGCTCACAATGAGCAGTTCTTC. Together with reference TRBV7-9 and TRBJ2-1, the CDR3 gives the full variable domain: DTGVSQNPRHKITKRGQNVTFRCDPISEHNRLYWYRQTLGQGPEFLTYFQNEAQLEKSRLLSDRFSAERPKGSFSTLEIQRTEQGDSAMYLCASSSGGKRAHNEQFFGPGTRLTVL.

The rearrangement uses TRBV6-1 and TRBJ2-1; 8 bases are a match to TRBD2. Losses at the gene ends were 3 bases for V and 5 bases for J; bases not matched to a gene: 6. Germline CDR1 is MNHNS and CDR2 is SASEGT. The CDR3 extends over 15 amino acids. CDR3 amino acids: CASSDPGGPNNEQFF. CDR3 nucleotide sequence: TGTGCCAGCAGTGACCCGGGGGGGCCGAACAATGAGCAGTTCTTC.

Details on this clonotype: A much larger clone is a single base away; this may be a read error. This sequence joins TRBV4-1 and TRBJ2-3; weak D call: TRBD1 (6 bases). The germline V gene has CDR1 MGHRA and CDR2 YSYEKL. The CDR3 has 17 residues. Trimming shortened V by 0 bases and J by 5 bases, and 18 bases separated the two germline ends. The CDR3 nucleotides are TGCGCCAGCAGCCAAGATTTTACGGCAGGGGCGATAGATACGCAGTATTTT. Translation: CASSQDFTAGAIDTQYF.

There are a few counts of this clonotype. The rearrangement joins TRBV7-9 to TRBJ2-3; possibly TRBD2 for D (6 bases). Germline CDR1 reads SEHNR; CDR2 reads FQNEAQ (reference sequence). The CDR3 loop spans 15 amino acids. The V gene lost 0 bases and the J gene lost 10 bases, with 17 bases spanning the gap. CDR3: CASSLAQGTSLAQYF. The CDR3 DNA follows: TGTGCCAGCAGCTTAGCGCAAGGGACTTCGCTGGCGCAGTATTTT.

Only a few counts were recorded for this clonotype. The rearrangement uses TRBV24-1 and TRBJ2-2; no definite D call. In germline, CDR1 is KGHDR, CDR2 SFDVKD. V was trimmed by 3 bases and J by 0 bases, leaving 10 bases between them. The CDR3 has 16 residues. The CDR3 nucleotides read TGTGCCACCAGTGATCTCCCCCTAACGAACACCGGGGAGCTGTTTTTT. Encoded protein: CATSDLPLTNTGELFF.

The V gene is TRBV5-1, the J gene TRBJ1-2, with 9 bases identical to TRBD1. Germline V CDR1 and CDR2: SGHRS, YFSETQ. Losses at the gene ends were 2 bases for V and 6 bases for J; bases not matched to a gene: 8. There are 15 residues in the CDR3. CDR3 coding DNA: TGCGCCAGCAGCTTCGGGACAGGGAGATTGGATGGCTACACCTTC. As protein: CASSFGTGRLDGYTF.

V usage is TRBV20-1 and J usage is TRBJ2-5, with D uncertain. The CDR3 runs 15 residues. Germline loops: CDR1 DFQATT, CDR2 SNEGSKA (reference sequence). Trimming pared 0 bases from V and 1 base from J, leaving 12 bases between. DNA of the CDR3: TGCAGTGCTAGAGACTCTGTACGTATCCAAGAGACCCAGTACTTC. Its protein is CSARDSVRIQETQYF.

This clonotype was counted a few times. V is TRBV3-1 and J is TRBJ2-5, with D uncertain. The last part of the DNA fits TRBJ2-1 better; the J call may be wrong. CDR1 is LGHDT and CDR2 is YNNKEL in the germline V gene (reference sequence). The length of the CDR3 is 15 residues. CDR3 bases: TGTGCCAGCAGCCATTGGCCCCCTCTTGACAATGAGCAGTTCTTC. This gives the protein CASSHWPPLDNEQFF.

This clonotype occurred a few times. The chain links TRBV3-1 to TRBJ2-1, with TRBD2 identical over 10 bases. The CDR3 has 16 residues. The germline gives CDR1 LGHDT, CDR2 YNNKEL (reference sequence). The junction had 10 bases not matched to a gene; V was cut back by 5 bases and J by 6 bases. The CDR3 DNA is TGTGCCAGCAGCTCGCGAAGCGGGAGGGACGGCAATGAGCAGTTCTTC. It codes for CASSSRSGRDGNEQFF.

This clonotype was seen a handful of times. The chain joins TRBV20-1 to TRBJ2-1; no clear D. Germline values: CDR1 DFQATT, CDR2 SNEGSKA (reference sequence). This CDR3 is built from 14 residues. V lost 4 bases and J 4 bases, leaving 14 bases between the germline ends. CDR3 in amino acids: CSANSPNLYNEQFF. The DNA for the CDR3 is TGCAGTGCTAACTCACCCAACCTATACAATGAGCAGTTCTTC.

V gene TRBV7-9 combines with J gene TRBJ2-7; no clear D gene. Trimming removed 3 bases from V and 4 bases from J, with 16 bases in between. The germline CDR1 and CDR2 sequences are SEHNR and FQNEAQ (reference sequence). The CDR3 spans 15 residues. This CDR3 is CASSLIPDEGYEQYF. The CDR3 region has the DNA TGTGCCAGCAGCTTGATACCGGACGAAGGTTACGAGCAGTACTTC.

The count of this clonotype is one. This rearrangement joins TRBV2 to TRBJ1-1; the D is unclear. Trimming took off 3 bases at V and 7 bases at J, with 12 bases between the two ends. Germline lookup yields CDR1 SNHLY and CDR2 FYNNEI. The CDR3 has 13 amino acids. DNA of the CDR3: TGTGCCAGCAGTGACGCGCCCAGGAGTGAAGCTTTCTTT. Its translation is CASSDAPRSEAFF.

This clonotype was seen a few times. The CDR3 spells CASSLDLWAANNSPLHF. The CDR3, as DNA: TGTGCCAGCAGCTTAGACCTATGGGCCGCCAATAATTCACCCCTCCACTTT. V is TRBV7-2 and J is TRBJ1-6, with D hard to call. Trimming removed 1 base at V and 5 bases at J, with 15 bases between. CDR1 SGHTA and CDR2 FQGNSA come from the germline V gene. The length of the CDR3 is 17 residues. The variable domain in full, completed from reference TRBV7-2 and TRBJ1-6, reads GAGVSQSPSNKVTEKGKDVELRCDPISGHTALYWYRQSLGQGLEFLIYFQGNSAPDKSGLPSDRFSAERTGGSVSTLTIQRTQQEDSAVYLCASSLDLWAANNSPLHFGNGTRLTVT.

This clonotype occurred a few times. This chain joins TRBV20-1 and TRBJ2-3; unclear D gene. The CDR3 covers 15 residues. Between the trimmed V and J ends, which lost 0 bases and 1 base, there was a span of 11 bases. Germline V gene data show CDR1 as DFQATT and CDR2 as SNEGSKA (reference sequence). CDR3 bases: TGCAGTGCTAGAGATCTAGGCGGAGGCACAGATACGCAGTATTTT. Amino acid sequence: CSARDLGGGTDTQYF.